One sample yielded the 15 T cell receptor beta chains listed below, sequenced in a study of spatial heterogeneity in lung cancer. Study-wide results and caveats: Expanded alpha and beta TCR counts within tumors tracked tumor mutation counts.

No antigen has been assigned to these receptors. As to time point: sample taken at primary tumor resection. TCRdb ran MiXCR on the 5' RACE reads and lists one entry per CDR3 protein. The profile shows nearly 11,000 distinct CDR3 sequences, 5% to 6% of them singletons. This material consisted of lung tumor tissue, taken at surgery. The receptors originated from a male donor with early-stage non-small cell lung cancer.

This clonotype is categorized as medium-sized. Here the CDR3 reads CASSLTRTGQETQYF. The CDR3 nucleotides are TGTGCCAGCAGTTTAACCAGGACGGGACAAGAGACCCAGTACTTC. This sequence joins TRBV28 and TRBJ2-5, with a possible D match to TRBD2 (5 bases). CDR3 length: 15 amino acids. Germline values: CDR1 MDHEN, CDR2 SYDVKM. The V end was cut by 2 bases, the J end by 2 bases, with 12 bases between.

The chain carries TRBV12-3 or TRBV12-4 and TRBJ2-7; D might be TRBD1 or TRBD2, each matching 6 bases. Deletions cut 3 bases from V and 1 base from J, with 13 bases between. This CDR3 contains 15 residues. The CDR3 reads CASSFGRGVSYEQYF. The CDR3 coding sequence is TGTGCCAGCAGTTTCGGTAGGGGGGTTTCCTACGAGCAGTACTTC.

Ten or more counts support this clonotype. The chain recombines TRBV28 with TRBJ2-7; 7 bases fit TRBD2. The length of the CDR3 is 15 residues. Germline CDR1 reads MDHEN; CDR2 reads SYDVKM. V was clipped by 2 bases and J by 7 bases; unmatched bases: 11. The CDR3 loop is CASSLPLVGGREQYF. The CDR3 DNA follows: TGTGCCAGCAGTTTACCCCTCGTGGGAGGGCGAGAGCAGTACTTC.

At least ten counts were recorded for this clonotype. The V gene is TRBV6-5, the J gene TRBJ1-2; no definite D call. The CDR3 length is 15 residues. The V and J ends lost 2 bases and 7 bases respectively, with 17 bases between them. The germline V gene encodes CDR1 MNHEY and CDR2 SVGAGI. The CDR3 loop is CASSYGRGFRRGYTF. In nucleotides, the CDR3 is TGTGCCAGCAGTTACGGACGGGGATTCCGACGTGGCTACACCTTC.

The sample holds many counts of this clonotype. This sequence joins TRBV18 and TRBJ2-2, with D hard to call. The V and J ends lost 11 bases and 2 bases respectively, with 12 bases between them. Looked up from germline, CDR1 is KGHSH and CDR2 is LQKENI. There are 13 residues in the CDR3. As DNA, the CDR3 is TGTGCCTCCAGTGACGGAAACACCGGGGAGCTGTTTTTT. It encodes CASSDGNTGELFF.

The table lists this clonotype with many counts. This chain connects TRBV5-1 to TRBJ2-3; D is ambiguous. From germline, CDR1 is SGHRS and CDR2 YFSETQ. This CDR3 has 14 residues. The V end was cut by 0 bases, the J end by 0 bases, with 5 bases between. As DNA, the CDR3 is TGCGCCAGCAGCTTGGAGGGAAGCACAGATACGCAGTATTTT. Its translation is CASSLEGSTDTQYF.

This clonotype was seen ten or more times. The chain employs TRBV5-4 and TRBJ1-1; TRBD1 aligns across 7 bases. Germline CDR1 and CDR2: SGHNT and YYREEE (reference sequence). This CDR3 spans 15 amino acids. The junction had 12 bases not matched to a gene; V was cut back by 4 bases and J by 6 bases. The CDR3 DNA reads TGTGCCAGCAGCCATCGAGGGGGCTTAAGCGCTGAAGCTTTCTTT. This sequence encodes CASSHRGGLSAEAFF. Looking up the rest from reference TRBV5-4 and TRBJ1-1 gives the full variable domain: ETGVTQSPTHLIKTRGQQVTLRCSSQSGHNTVSWYQQALGQGPQFIFQYYREEENGRGNFPPRFSGLQFPNYSSELNVNALELDDSALYLCASSHRGGLSAEAFFGQGTRLTVV.

Many counts were recorded for this clonotype. This sequence joins TRBV20-1 and TRBJ2-7, with 7 bases fitting TRBD2. The J segment lost 4 bases and the V segment lost 6 bases, leaving 9 bases of the junction unmatched. In germline, CDR1 is DFQATT, CDR2 SNEGSKA (reference sequence). The CDR3 has 13 residues. In DNA form, the CDR3 reads TGCAGTGCCAGGACTGGCGGGGGATACGAGCAGTACTTC. It is translated as CSARTGGGYEQYF.

This clonotype has a count of ten or more. The genes are TRBV20-1 and TRBJ1-6; 12 bases agree with TRBD1. CDR3 length equals 17 residues. V gave up 0 bases and J gave up 7 bases; unmatched junction bases: 7. Germline CDR1 and CDR2: DFQATT and SNEGSKA (reference sequence). CDR3 DNA: TGCAGTGCTAGAGATGGGGACAGGGGGCGAAGAAATTCACCCCTCCACTTT. Translating it yields CSARDGDRGRRNSPLHF.

This clonotype was seen ten or more times. V is TRBV4-3 and J is TRBJ2-1; maybe TRBD2 (6 bases). The germline CDR1 and CDR2 sequences are LGHNA and YSLEER. The CDR3 is 15 amino acids. The V end lost 0 bases, the J end lost 6 bases, and 12 bases lay between the germline ends. Written as DNA, the CDR3 is TGCGCCAGCAGCCAAGATGGGCTAGCGCGCAATGAGCAGTTCTTC. It translates to CASSQDGLARNEQFF.

In its sample, this clonotype was seen many times. The rearrangement joins TRBV7-4 to TRBJ1-2, with unresolved D. CDR3 length equals 16 residues. Trimming pared 5 bases from V and 0 bases from J, leaving 16 bases between. Germline CDR1 SGHVT, CDR2 SQSDAQ. The DNA for the CDR3 is TGTGCCAGCAGCCCCCCCGCCCGGGGTCCTAACTATGGCTACACCTTC. Encoded protein: CASSPPARGPNYGYTF.

At least ten counts were recorded for this clonotype. The V call is TRBV6-1, the J call TRBJ2-3, with 11 bases identical to TRBD1. V lost 4 bases and J lost 3; bases outside the gene matches: 6. CDR1 MNHNS and CDR2 SASEGT come from the germline V gene. The CDR3 is 16 residues long. The CDR3 nucleotides are TGTGCCAGCAGTGGGAGGACAGGGGGCATAACAGATACGCAGTATTTT. Translation: CASSGRTGGITDTQYF.

This clonotype has ten or more counts. The chain uses TRBV27 and TRBJ1-5; possibly TRBD1 for D (6 bases). Looked up from germline, CDR1 is MNHEY and CDR2 is SMNVEV (reference sequence). The CDR3 totals 12 residues. Trimming removed 8 bases from V and 8 bases from J, with 13 bases in between. CDR3 DNA sequence: TGTGCCAGCGGGGGAGGGGGAGAGCCCCAGCATTTT. It codes for CASGGGGEPQHF.

The table lists this clonotype with many counts. The rearrangement links TRBV20-1 to TRBJ1-1; 9 positions match TRBD1. V lost 5 bases to trimming and J lost 8 bases; unmatched junction nucleotides: 6. This CDR3 comprises 12 residues. Per germline, CDR1 DFQATT and CDR2 SNEGSKA (reference sequence). The CDR3 DNA follows: TGCAGTGCTCAGCGGGACAGGGCAGAAGCTTTCTTT. Translation: CSAQRDRAEAFF.

The chain employs TRBV7-2 and TRBJ2-1, with TRBD2 identical over 10 bases. With 1 base clipped from V and 4 bases from J, the junction kept 7 bases outside the gene matches. The CDR3 totals 17 residues. Germline V CDR1 and CDR2: SGHTA, FQGNSA. The CDR3 DNA is TGTGCCAGCAGCTTAGATCTAGCGGGGGTTACATACAATGAGCAGTTCTTC. Protein: CASSLDLAGVTYNEQFF.